The entry that follows covers one T cell receptor beta chain sequence. This record belongs to a study of shared clonotypes between healthy human individuals. V shed 2 bases, J shed 4 bases, and the junction held 11 bases outside the gene matches. The CDR3 spans 16 residues. The V gene's germline CDR1 is MDHEN and CDR2 SYDVKM. Sequenced by immunoSEQ multiplex PCR; TCRdb stores in-frame clones only, minus some. Altogether roughly 660,000 clones are present, roughly 91% being singletons, with the ten largest covering about 33%. The chain is built from TRBV28 and TRBJ2-7, with 7 bases that match TRBD1. This clonotype originated in a man between 18 and 29 years old in good health. Some clones in this sample may be carry-over from other donors' samples. Sequenced: memory CD8+ T cells from PBMCs. Sample subset: CD45RO+ cells pooled with CCR7-negative TemRA cells. Here the CDR3 reads CASSLRLQGSPYEQYF. The CDR3 region has the DNA TGTGCCAGCAGTTTACGGCTACAGGGGAGTCCATACGAGCAGTACTTC.